This T cell receptor (beta chain) was sequenced for a study of blood T cell repertoires in COVID-19. The wider study: Whether acute or convalescent, the COVID-19 samples came from the United States, Italy and Spain. T cells, B-cell-depleted T cells, or PBMCs supplied cDNA or gDNA.

Germline CDR1 LNHNV, CDR2 YYDKDF (reference sequence). V gave up 1 base and J gave up 2 bases; unmatched junction bases: 4. The CDR3 is 16 amino acids. Per the study methods: Scientists estimated how many nucleated cells there were by amplifying reference gene primers. The protocol was immunoSEQ multiplex PCR, while the TCRdb copy is restricted to in-frame clones and leaves out a portion. D and trimming were read from the DNA, whereas the V and J calls and clone size are those reported in that table. The sample includes tens of thousands of clones, 87% seen only once; the top ten take around 5%. This clone was seen only a few times.

Sequenced material: peripheral blood. The clonotype comes from a man aged 55 to 70 with active COVID-19. J is TRBJ2-1 and V is TRBV15, with 8 bases matching TRBD1. This CDR3 is CATSRGRTGTYNEQFF. The CDR3 DNA reads as TGTGCCACCAGCAGAGGCCGGACAGGGACCTACAATGAGCAGTTCTTC.